The 5 T cell receptor beta chains in this list originate from one sample, sequenced in a study of blood T cell repertoires in COVID-19. Sequencing used immunoSEQ multiplex PCR; TCRdb keeps in-frame clones, though not all of them. The sample contains approximately 10,000 clones, 84% of which appear only once. Sequencing was done on a sample of peripheral blood. The receptor source for this set is a man in his fifties with active COVID-19.

This clone was seen a handful of times. V gene TRBV6-5 combines with J gene TRBJ2-3; 11 nucleotides line up with TRBD2. CDR1 and CDR2 from the germline V gene are MNHEY and SVGAGI. Trimming removed 6 bases from V and 5 bases from J; junction bases left unmatched: 1. This CDR3 is 13 amino acids long. The CDR3 region has the DNA TGTGCCAGCAGAGGGACTAGCGGAGATACGCAGTATTTT. Translation gives CASRGTSGDTQYF.

The chain recombines TRBV20-1 with TRBJ2-7, with D unclear. Germline CDR1 and CDR2: DFQATT and SNEGSKA (reference sequence). V gave up 3 bases and J gave up 3 bases, with 6 bases separating them. The CDR3 consists of 11 residues. The CDR3 nucleotides read TGCAGTGCTAGCCCAAACTACGAGCAGTACTTC. Its translation: CSASPNYEQYF.

J is TRBJ1-1 and V is TRBV27; 7 bases agree with TRBD1. Germline loops: CDR1 MNHEY, CDR2 SMNVEV (reference sequence). V dropped 3 bases and J dropped 1; count of bases not matched to a gene: 2. The CDR3 length is 14 residues. CDR3 loop: CASSFGTANTEAFF. CDR3 coding DNA: TGTGCCAGCAGTTTTGGGACAGCGAACACTGAAGCTTTCTTT.

This clone has a handful of counts. The chain links TRBV3-1 (or the pseudogene TRBV3-2) to TRBJ2-2; D is ambiguous. This CDR3 is 18 amino acids long. The germline V gene has CDR1 LGHDT and CDR2 YNNKEL (reference sequence). The ends were cut back, 3 bases at V and 1 base at J, with 18 bases in the middle. The CDR3, as DNA: TGTGCCAGCAGCCAGGGCCTGCCAGGCACTTTGAACACCGGGGAGCTGTTTTTT. This encodes CASSQGLPGTLNTGELFF.

The chain joins TRBV27 to TRBJ2-7; 7 bases agree with TRBD1. The V gene end was trimmed by 4 bases and the J gene end by 4 bases; junction bases not matched to a gene: 1. The germline V gene has CDR1 MNHEY and CDR2 SMNVEV (reference sequence). This CDR3 has 12 amino acids. The CDR3 DNA reads as TGTGCCAGCAGTTCAGGGGGTTACGAGCAGTACTTC. Its protein is CASSSGGYEQYF.